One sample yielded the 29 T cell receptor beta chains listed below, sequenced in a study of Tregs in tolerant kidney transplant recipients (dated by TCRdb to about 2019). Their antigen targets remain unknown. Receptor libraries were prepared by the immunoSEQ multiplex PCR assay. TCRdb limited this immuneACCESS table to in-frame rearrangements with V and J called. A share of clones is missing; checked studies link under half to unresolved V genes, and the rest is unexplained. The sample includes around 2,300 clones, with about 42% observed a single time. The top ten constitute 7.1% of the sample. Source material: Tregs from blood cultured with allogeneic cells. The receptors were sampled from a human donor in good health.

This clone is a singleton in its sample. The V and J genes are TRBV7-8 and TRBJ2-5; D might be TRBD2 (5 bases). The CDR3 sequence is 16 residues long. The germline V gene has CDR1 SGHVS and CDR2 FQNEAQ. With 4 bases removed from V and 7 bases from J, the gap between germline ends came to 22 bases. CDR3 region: CASSYMLKRSRGTQYF. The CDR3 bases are TGTGCCAGCAGCTATATGCTTAAACGGAGCCGGGGGACCCAGTACTTC.

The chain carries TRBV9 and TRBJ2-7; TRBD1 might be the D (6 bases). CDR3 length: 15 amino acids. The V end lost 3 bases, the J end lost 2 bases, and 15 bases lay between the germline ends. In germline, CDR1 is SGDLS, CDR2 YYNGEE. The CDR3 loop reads CASSAQTGFTYEQYF. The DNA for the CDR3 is TGTGCCAGCAGCGCACAGACAGGATTTACCTACGAGCAGTACTTC.

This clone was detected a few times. CDR3 region: CASSLRVSKEQYF. The CDR3 DNA is TGTGCCAGCAGCTTAAGGGTCTCGAAGGAGCAGTACTTC. The rearrangement joins TRBV11-2 to TRBJ2-7; D remains ambiguous. The CDR3 has 13 amino acids. The V end lost 2 bases, the J end lost 7 bases, and 12 bases lay between the germline ends. Germline values: CDR1 SGHAT, CDR2 FQNNGV. Looking up the rest from reference TRBV11-2 and TRBJ2-7 gives the full variable domain: EAGVAQSPRYKIIEKRQSVAFWCNPISGHATLYWYQQILGQGPKLLIQFQNNGVVDDSQLPKDRFSAERLKGVDSTLKIQPAKLEDSAVYLCASSLRVSKEQYFGPGTRLTVT.

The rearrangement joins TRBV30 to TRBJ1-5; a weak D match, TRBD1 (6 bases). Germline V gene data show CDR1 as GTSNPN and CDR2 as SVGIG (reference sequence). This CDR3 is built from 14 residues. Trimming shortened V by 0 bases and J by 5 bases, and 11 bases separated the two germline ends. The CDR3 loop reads CAWSVPGGYQPQHF. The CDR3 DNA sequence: TGTGCCTGGAGTGTACCCGGGGGCTATCAGCCCCAGCATTTT.

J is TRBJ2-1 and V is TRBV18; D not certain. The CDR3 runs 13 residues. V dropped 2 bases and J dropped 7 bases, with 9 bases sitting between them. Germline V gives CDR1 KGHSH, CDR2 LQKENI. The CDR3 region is CASSPTPVNEQFF. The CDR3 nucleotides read TGTGCCAGCTCACCAACTCCTGTGAATGAGCAGTTCTTC.

This chain's CDR3 is CASSSPGQGKNGYTF. The CDR3 DNA is TGTGCCAGCAGTTCGCCGGGACAGGGTAAAAATGGCTACACCTTC. V gene TRBV6-5 combines with J gene TRBJ1-2; TRBD1 agrees at 9 bases. V shed 4 bases, J shed 6 bases, and the junction held 9 bases outside the gene matches. The germline gives CDR1 MNHEY, CDR2 SVGAGI. The CDR3 runs 15 residues.

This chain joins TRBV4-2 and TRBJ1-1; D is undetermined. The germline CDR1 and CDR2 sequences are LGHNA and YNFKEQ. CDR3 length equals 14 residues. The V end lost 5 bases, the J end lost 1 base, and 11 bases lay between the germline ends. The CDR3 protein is CASSLALRNTEAFF. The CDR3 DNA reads TGTGCCAGCAGCTTGGCCTTGAGGAACACTGAAGCTTTCTTT.

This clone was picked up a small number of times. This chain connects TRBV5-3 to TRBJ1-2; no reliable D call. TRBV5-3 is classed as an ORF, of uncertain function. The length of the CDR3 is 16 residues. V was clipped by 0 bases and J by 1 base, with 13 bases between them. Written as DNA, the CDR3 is TGTGCCAGAAGCTTGGACCTCGGGGTAGGTAACTATGGCTACACCTTC. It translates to CARSLDLGVGNYGYTF.

CDR3 nucleotides: TGTGCCAGCAGCTCCCTTCGGGCCCCGAACACTGAAGCTTTCTTT. Its protein is CASSSLRAPNTEAFF. This sequence joins TRBV7-2 and TRBJ1-1, with D unclear. With 4 bases removed from V and 1 base from J, the gap between germline ends came to 13 bases. The V gene's germline CDR1 is SGHTA and CDR2 FQGNSA. The CDR3 consists of 15 residues. The full variable domain, in which reference TRBV7-2 and TRBJ1-1 provide the parts outside the CDR3, is GAGVSQSPSNKVTEKGKDVELRCDPISGHTALYWYRQSLGQGLEFLIYFQGNSAPDKSGLPSDRFSAERTGGSVSTLTIQRTQQEDSAVYLCASSSLRAPNTEAFFGQGTRLTVV.

CDR3 protein: CASSYAAGGRGQPQHF. CDR3 DNA: TGTGCCAGCAGTTACGCCGCAGGGGGCCGAGGTCAGCCCCAGCATTTT. This chain joins TRBV6-5 and TRBJ1-5, with TRBD1 identical over 8 bases. CDR1 MNHEY and CDR2 SVGAGI come from the germline V gene. CDR3 size: 16 residues. Trimming cost V 2 bases and J 6 bases; bases outside gene matches: 9.

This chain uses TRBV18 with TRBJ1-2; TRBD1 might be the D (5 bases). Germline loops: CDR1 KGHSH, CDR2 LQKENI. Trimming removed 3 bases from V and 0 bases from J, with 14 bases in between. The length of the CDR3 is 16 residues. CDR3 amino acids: CASSPPDRRANYGYTF. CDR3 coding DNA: TGTGCCAGCTCACCCCCAGACAGACGAGCTAACTATGGCTACACCTTC.

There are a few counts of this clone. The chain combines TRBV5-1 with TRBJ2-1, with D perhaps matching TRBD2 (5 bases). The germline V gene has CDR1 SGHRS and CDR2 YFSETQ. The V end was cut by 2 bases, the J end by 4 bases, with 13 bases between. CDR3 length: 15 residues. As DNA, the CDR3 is TGCGCCAGCAGCTTCGAGGGTGAATATTACAATGAGCAGTTCTTC. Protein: CASSFEGEYYNEQFF.

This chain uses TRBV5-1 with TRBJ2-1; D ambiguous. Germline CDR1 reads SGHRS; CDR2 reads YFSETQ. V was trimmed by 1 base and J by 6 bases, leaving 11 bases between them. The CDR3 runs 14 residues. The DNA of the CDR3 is TGCGCCAGCAGCTTGTTCGTCTCCATCAATGAGCAGTTCTTC. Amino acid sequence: CASSLFVSINEQFF. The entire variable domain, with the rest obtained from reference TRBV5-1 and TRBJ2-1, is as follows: KAGVTQTPRYLIKTRGQQVTLSCSPISGHRSVSWYQQTPGQGLQFLFEYFSETQRNKGNFPGRFSGRQFSNSRSEMNVSTLELGDSALYLCASSLFVSINEQFFGPGTRLTVL.

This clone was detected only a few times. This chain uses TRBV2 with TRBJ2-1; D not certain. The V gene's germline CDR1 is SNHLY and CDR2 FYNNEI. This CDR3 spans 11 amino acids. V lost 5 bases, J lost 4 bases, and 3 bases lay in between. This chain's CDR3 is CASSLYNEQFF. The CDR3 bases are TGTGCCAGCAGTCTTTACAATGAGCAGTTCTTC.

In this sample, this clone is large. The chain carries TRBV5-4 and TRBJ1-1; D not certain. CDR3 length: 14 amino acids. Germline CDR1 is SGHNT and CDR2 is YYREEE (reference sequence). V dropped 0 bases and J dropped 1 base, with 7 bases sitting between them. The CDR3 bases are TGTGCCAGCAGCTTGGCCTTGAGGAACACTGAAGCTTTCTTT. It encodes CASSLALRNTEAFF.

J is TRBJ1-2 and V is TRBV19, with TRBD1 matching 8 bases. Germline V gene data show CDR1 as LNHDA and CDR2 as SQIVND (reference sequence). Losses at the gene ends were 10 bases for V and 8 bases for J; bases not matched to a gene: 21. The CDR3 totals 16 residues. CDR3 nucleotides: TGTGCCACTTCCGCCAGACAGGGGCCCCTGGGGAGGGGCTACACCTTC. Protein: CATSARQGPLGRGYTF.

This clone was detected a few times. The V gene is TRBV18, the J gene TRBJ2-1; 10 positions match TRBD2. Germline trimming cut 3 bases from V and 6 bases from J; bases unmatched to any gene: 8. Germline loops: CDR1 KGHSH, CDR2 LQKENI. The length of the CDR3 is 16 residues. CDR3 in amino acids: CASSPSLAGGGNEQFF. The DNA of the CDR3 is TGTGCCAGCTCACCCAGTTTAGCGGGAGGCGGCAATGAGCAGTTCTTC.

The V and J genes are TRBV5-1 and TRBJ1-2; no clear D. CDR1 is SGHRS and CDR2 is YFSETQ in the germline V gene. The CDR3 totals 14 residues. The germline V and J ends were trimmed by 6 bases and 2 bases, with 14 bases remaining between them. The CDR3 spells CASTPGIGNYGYTF. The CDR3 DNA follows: TGCGCCAGCACCCCGGGGATAGGGAACTATGGCTACACCTTC. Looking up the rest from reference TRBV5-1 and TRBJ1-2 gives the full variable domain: KAGVTQTPRYLIKTRGQQVTLSCSPISGHRSVSWYQQTPGQGLQFLFEYFSETQRNKGNFPGRFSGRQFSNSRSEMNVSTLELGDSALYLCASTPGIGNYGYTFGSGTRLTVV.

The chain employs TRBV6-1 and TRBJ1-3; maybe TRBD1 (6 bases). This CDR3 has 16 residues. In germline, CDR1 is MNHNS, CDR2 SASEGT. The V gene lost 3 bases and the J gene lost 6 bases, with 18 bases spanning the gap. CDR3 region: CASSDQYGYRVNTIYF. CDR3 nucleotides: TGTGCCAGCAGTGATCAATACGGGTACAGGGTAAACACCATATATTTT.

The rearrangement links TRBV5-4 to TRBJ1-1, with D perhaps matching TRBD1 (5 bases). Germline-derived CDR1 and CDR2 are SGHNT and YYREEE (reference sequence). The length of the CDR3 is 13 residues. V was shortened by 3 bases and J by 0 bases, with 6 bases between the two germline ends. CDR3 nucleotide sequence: TGTGCCAGCAGCTCGGGACTGAACACTGAAGCTTTCTTT. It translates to CASSSGLNTEAFF. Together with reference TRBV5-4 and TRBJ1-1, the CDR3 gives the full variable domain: ETGVTQSPTHLIKTRGQQVTLRCSSQSGHNTVSWYQQALGQGPQFIFQYYREEENGRGNFPPRFSGLQFPNYSSELNVNALELDDSALYLCASSSGLNTEAFFGQGTRLTVV.

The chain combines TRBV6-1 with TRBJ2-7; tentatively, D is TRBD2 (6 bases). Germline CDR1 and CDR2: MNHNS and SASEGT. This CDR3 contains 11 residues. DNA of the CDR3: TGTTCAACACCGGGACTCTACGAGCAGTACTTC. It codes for CSTPGLYEQYF.

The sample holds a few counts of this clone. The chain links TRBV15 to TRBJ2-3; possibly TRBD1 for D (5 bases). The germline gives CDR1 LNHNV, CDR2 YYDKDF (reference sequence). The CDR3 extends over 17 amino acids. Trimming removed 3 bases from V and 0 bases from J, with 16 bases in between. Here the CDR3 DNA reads TGTGCCACCAGCAGGGAGTGGACACCGCTTAGCACAGATACGCAGTATTTT. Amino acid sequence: CATSREWTPLSTDTQYF.

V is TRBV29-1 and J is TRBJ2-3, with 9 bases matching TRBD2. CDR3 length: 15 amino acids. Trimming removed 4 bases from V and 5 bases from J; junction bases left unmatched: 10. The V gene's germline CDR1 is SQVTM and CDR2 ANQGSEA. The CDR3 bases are TGCAGCGTTGTGGCGGGAGGGCCACACATAGATACGCAGTATTTT. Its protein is CSVVAGGPHIDTQYF.

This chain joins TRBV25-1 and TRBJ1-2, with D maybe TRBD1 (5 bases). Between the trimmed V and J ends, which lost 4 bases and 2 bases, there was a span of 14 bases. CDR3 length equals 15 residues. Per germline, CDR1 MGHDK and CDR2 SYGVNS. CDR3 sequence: CASSALGRANYGYTF. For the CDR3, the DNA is TGTGCCAGCAGTGCCCTGGGACGGGCGAACTATGGCTACACCTTC.

CDR3 sequence reads: CASSPGTGSFYEQYF. The CDR3 bases are TGTGCCAGCAGCCCTGGGACAGGGTCCTTCTACGAGCAGTACTTC. This rearrangement joins TRBV11-2 to TRBJ2-7; TRBD1 matches 9 bases. V was pared by 5 bases and J by 3 bases, with 8 bases of the junction left unmatched. This CDR3 has 15 residues. The V gene's germline CDR1 is SGHAT and CDR2 FQNNGV.

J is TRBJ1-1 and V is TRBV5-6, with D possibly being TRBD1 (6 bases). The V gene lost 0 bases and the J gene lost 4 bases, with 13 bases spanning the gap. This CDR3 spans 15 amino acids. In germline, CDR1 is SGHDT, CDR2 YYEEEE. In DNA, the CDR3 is TGTGCCAGCAGCTTGGTACAGGGCTGGGCCACTGAAGCTTTCTTT. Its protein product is CASSLVQGWATEAFF. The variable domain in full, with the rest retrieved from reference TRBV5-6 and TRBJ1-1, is DAGVTQSPTHLIKTRGQQVTLRCSPKSGHDTVSWYQQALGQGPQFIFQYYEEEERQRGNFPDRFSGHQFPNYSSELNVNALLLGDSALYLCASSLVQGWATEAFFGQGTRLTVV.

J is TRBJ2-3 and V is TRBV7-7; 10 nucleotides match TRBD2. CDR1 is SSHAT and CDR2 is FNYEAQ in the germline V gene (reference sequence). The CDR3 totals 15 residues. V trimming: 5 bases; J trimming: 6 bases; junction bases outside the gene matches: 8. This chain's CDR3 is CASSPQLAGWDTQYF. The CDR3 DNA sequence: TGTGCCAGCAGCCCCCAACTAGCGGGATGGGATACGCAGTATTTT.

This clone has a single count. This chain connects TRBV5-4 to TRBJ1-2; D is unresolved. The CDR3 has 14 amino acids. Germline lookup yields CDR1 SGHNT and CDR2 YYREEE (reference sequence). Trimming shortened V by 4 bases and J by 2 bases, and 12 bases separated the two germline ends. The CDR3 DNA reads TGTGCCAGCAGCCCGGTCCCCGGGAACTATGGCTACACCTTC. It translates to CASSPVPGNYGYTF.

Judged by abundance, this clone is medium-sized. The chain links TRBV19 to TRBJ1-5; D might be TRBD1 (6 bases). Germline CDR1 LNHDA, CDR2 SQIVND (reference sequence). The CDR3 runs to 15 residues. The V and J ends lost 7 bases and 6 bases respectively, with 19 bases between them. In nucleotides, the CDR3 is TGTGCCAGTACCCCGAGGGGGGTTTTTACTCAGCCCCAGCATTTT. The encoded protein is CASTPRGVFTQPQHF. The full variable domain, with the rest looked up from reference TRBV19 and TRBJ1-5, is DGGITQSPKYLFRKEGQNVTLSCEQNLNHDAMYWYRQDPGQGLRLIYYSQIVNDFQKGDIAEGYSVSREKKESFPLTVTSAQKNPTAFYLCASTPRGVFTQPQHFGDGTRLSIL.